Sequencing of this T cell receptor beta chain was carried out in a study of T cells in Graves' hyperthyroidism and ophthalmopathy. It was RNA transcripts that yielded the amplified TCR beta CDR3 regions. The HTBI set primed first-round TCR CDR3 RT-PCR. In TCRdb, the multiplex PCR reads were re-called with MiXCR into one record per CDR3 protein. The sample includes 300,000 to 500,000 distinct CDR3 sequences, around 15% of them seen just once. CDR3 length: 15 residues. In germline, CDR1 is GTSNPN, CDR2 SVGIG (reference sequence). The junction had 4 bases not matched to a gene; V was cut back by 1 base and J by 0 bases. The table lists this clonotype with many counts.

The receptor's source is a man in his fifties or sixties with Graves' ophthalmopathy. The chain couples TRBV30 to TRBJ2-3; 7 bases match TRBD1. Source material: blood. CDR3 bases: TGTGCCTGGAGTGAGGGACAGTTTAGCACAGATACGCAGTATTTT. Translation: CAWSEGQFSTDTQYF.